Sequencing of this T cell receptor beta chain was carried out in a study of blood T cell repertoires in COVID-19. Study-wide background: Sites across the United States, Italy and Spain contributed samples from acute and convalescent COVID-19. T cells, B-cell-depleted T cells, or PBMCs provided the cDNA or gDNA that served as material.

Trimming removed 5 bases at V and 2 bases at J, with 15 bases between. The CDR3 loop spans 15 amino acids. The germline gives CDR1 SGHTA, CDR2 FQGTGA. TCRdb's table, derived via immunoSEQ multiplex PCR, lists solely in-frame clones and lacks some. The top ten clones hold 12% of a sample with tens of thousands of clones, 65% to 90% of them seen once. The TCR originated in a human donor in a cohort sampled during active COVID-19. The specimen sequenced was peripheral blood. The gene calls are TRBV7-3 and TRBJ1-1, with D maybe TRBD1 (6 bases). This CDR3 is CASSPPGGQNTEAFF. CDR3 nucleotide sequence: TGTGCCAGCAGCCCCCCCGGGGGGCAAAACACTGAAGCTTTCTTT.